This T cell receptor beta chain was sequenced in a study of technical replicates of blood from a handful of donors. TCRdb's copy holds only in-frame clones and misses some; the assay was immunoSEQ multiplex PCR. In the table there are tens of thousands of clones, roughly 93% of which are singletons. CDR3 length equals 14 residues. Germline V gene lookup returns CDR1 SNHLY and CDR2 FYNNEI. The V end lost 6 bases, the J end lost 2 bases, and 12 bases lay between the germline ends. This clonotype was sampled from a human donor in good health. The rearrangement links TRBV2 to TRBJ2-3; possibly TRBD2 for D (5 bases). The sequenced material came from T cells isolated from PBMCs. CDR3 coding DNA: TGTGCCAGCAGCGGGAACTGGGACACAGATACGCAGTATTTT. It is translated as CASSGNWDTDTQYF.